These 2 T cell receptor beta chains were sequenced from one sample in a study of blood T cell repertoires in COVID-19. Clones were sequenced by immunoSEQ multiplex PCR, and TCRdb holds only the in-frame ones, with some missing. This sample has about 190,000 clones, with 70% to 85% found just once. The specimen sequenced was peripheral blood. The receptor set was obtained from a woman in her forties or fifties with acute or convalescent COVID-19.

This chain uses TRBV6-5 with TRBJ2-2; 7 bases fit TRBD1. CDR1 and CDR2 from the germline V gene are MNHEY and SVGAGI. The CDR3 totals 15 residues. After removal of 8 bases from V and 5 bases from J, the junction contained 11 bases not matched to a gene. The CDR3: CASQPQGVRTGELFF. The CDR3 coding sequence is TGTGCCAGCCAGCCTCAGGGGGTCCGAACCGGGGAGCTGTTTTTT.

This clone appeared a few times. The rearrangement links TRBV24-1 to TRBJ1-5; weak D call: TRBD1 (6 bases). Germline V gives CDR1 KGHDR, CDR2 SFDVKD. V dropped 4 bases and J dropped 4 bases, with 16 bases sitting between them. CDR3 length equals 16 residues. This CDR3 is CATSDAAGGANQPQHF. The CDR3 DNA is TGTGCCACCAGTGACGCCGCCGGGGGGGCTAATCAGCCCCAGCATTTT.